The clone carrying this TCR beta chain has more than one count but fewer than ten. The sample originates from a study of blood T cell repertoires in COVID-19. The V and J ends lost 3 bases and 10 bases respectively, with 13 bases between them. From germline, CDR1 is SGHAT and CDR2 FQNNGV. The CDR3 has 13 amino acids. In the source study's methods: Amplification of reference gene primers provided the estimated nucleated cell counts. Clones were read by immunoSEQ multiplex PCR, and TCRdb kept only the in-frame ones, dropping some. V and J calls and clone size come straight from that table; D and trimming were deduced from the DNA. Of under 250,000 clones in the sample, almost 85% are singletons; the top ten hold over 9.5%.

The source is a woman in her forties with acute or convalescent COVID-19. Specimen: peripheral blood. The chain has TRBV11-2 and TRBJ2-1; perhaps TRBD2 as D (6 bases). CDR3 protein: CASSFGRGGEQFF. CDR3 coding DNA: TGTGCCAGCAGCTTTGGGCGGGGTGGGGAGCAGTTCTTC.